The subject of this entry is one TCR beta chain. CDR3 length: 13 amino acids. The V gene lost 6 bases and the J gene lost 3 bases, with 11 bases spanning the gap. Germline V gene lookup returns CDR1 MNHEY and CDR2 SVGEGT. The patients had localized lung adenocarcinoma, a non-small cell subtype. The sample originates from a study of CD4 and CD8 cells across lung adenocarcinoma regions. TCRdb reprocessed the PCR reads with MiXCR, giving one entry per CDR3 protein. The repertoire has some 11,000 distinct CDR3 sequences, approximately 50% of them found once; the top ten carry 88%. This TCR was recovered from a male donor with lung adenocarcinoma. The CD4 and CD8 labels of this study may be unreliable. The V call is TRBV6-2 or TRBV6-3, the J call TRBJ2-5; no reliable D call. The sequencing sample was made of CD8+ T cells from the margin of a lung tumor. For the CDR3, the DNA is TGTGCCAGCAGCTACCATATCAAAGAGACCCAGTACTTC. As protein: CASSYHIKETQYF.